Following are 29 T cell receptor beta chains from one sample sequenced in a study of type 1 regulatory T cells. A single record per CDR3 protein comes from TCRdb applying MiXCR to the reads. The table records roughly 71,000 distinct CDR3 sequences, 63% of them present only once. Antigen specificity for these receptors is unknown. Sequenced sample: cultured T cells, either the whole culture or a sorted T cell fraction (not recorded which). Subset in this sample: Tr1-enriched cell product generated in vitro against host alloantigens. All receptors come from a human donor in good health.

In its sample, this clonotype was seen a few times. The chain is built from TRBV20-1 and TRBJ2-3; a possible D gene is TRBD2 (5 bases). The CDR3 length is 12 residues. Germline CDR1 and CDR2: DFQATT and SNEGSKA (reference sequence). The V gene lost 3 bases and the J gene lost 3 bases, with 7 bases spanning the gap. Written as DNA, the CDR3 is TGCAGTGCTAGGCCGGGGACAGATACGCAGTATTTT. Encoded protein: CSARPGTDTQYF.

The CDR3 loop reads CASSLLSIPYNEQFF. The CDR3 DNA reads TGTGCCAGCAGCTTGTTGAGCATTCCTTACAATGAGCAGTTCTTC. The rearrangement links TRBV5-5 to TRBJ2-1; D gene ambiguous. The CDR3 covers 15 residues. V gave up 1 base and J gave up 4 bases, with 12 bases separating them. Per the germline V gene, CDR1 is SGHKS and CDR2 is YYEKEE (reference sequence). Combining the CDR3 with reference TRBV5-5 and TRBJ2-1 gives the whole variable domain DAGVTQSPTHLIKTRGQQVTLRCSPISGHKSVSWYQQVLGQGPQFIFQYYEKEERGRGNFPDRFSARQFPNYSSELNVNALLLGDSALYLCASSLLSIPYNEQFFGPGTRLTVL.

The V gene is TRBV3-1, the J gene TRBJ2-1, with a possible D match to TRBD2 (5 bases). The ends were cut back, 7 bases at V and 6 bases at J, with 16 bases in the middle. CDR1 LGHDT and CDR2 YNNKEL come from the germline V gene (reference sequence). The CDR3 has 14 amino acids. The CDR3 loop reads CASTRRGIGNEQFF. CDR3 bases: TGTGCCAGCACCCGCCGAGGGATCGGCAATGAGCAGTTCTTC.

CDR3 nucleotide sequence: TGTGCCAGTAGATGGGACGGGCCGAACACTGAAGCTTTCTTT. Translation gives CASRWDGPNTEAFF. V gene TRBV19 combines with J gene TRBJ1-1, with D possibly matching TRBD1 (5 bases). The CDR3 has 14 residues. Trimming took off 6 bases at V and 1 base at J, with 12 bases between the two ends. The germline V gene has CDR1 LNHDA and CDR2 SQIVND (reference sequence).

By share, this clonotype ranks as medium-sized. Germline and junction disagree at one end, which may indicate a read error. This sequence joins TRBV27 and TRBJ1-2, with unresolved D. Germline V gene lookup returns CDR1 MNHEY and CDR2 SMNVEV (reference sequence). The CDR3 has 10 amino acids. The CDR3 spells CASSQSQSDF. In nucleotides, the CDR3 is TGTGCCAGCAGTCAAAGTCAGTCGGACTTC.

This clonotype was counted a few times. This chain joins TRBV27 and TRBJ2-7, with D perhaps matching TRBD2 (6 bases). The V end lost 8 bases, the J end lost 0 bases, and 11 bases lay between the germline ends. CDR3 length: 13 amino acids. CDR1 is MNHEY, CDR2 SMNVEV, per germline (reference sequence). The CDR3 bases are TGTGCCAGCGGCCGGGACTTCTCCTACGAGCAGTACTTC. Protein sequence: CASGRDFSYEQYF.

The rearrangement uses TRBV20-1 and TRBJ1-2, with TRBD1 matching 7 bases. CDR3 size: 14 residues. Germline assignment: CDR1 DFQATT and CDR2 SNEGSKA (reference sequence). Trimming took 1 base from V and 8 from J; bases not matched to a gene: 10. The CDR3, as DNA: TGCAGTGCTAGAGTGGGTCAGGGGGTTCGAGGCTACACCTTC. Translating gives CSARVGQGVRGYTF.

The CDR3 nucleotides are TGTGCCAGCACTGGGGAGACGAGCACAGATACGCAGTATTTT. This translates into CASTGETSTDTQYF. V usage is TRBV6-1 and J usage is TRBJ2-3; a weak D match, TRBD2 (5 bases). With 7 bases removed from V and 0 bases from J, the gap between germline ends came to 11 bases. The germline V gene has CDR1 MNHNS and CDR2 SASEGT. The CDR3 runs 14 residues.

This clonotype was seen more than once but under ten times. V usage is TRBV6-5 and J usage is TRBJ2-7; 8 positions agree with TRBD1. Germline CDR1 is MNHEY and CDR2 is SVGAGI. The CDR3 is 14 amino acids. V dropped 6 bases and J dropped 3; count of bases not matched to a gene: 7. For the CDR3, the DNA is TGTGCCAGCAGCAGGGGACAGGTCAGCTACGAGCAGTACTTC. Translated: CASSRGQVSYEQYF.

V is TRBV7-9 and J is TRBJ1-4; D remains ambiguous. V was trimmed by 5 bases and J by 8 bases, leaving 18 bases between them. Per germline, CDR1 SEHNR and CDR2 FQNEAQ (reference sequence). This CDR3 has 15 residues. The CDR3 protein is CASSPGVTITEKLFF. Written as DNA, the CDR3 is TGTGCCAGCAGCCCGGGAGTTACCATTACCGAAAAACTGTTTTTT.

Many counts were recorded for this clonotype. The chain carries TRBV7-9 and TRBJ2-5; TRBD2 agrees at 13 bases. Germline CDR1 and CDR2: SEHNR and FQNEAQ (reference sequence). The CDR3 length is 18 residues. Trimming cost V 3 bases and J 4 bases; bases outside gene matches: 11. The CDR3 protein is CASSFLGLAGKEIETQYF. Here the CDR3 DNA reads TGTGCCAGCAGCTTTCTGGGACTAGCGGGAAAAGAGATAGAGACCCAGTACTTC.

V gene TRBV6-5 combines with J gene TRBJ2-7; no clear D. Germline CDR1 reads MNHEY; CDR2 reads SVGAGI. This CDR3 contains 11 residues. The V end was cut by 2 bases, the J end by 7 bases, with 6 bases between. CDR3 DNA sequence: TGTGCCAGCAGTTACGGTCGGGAGCAGTACTTC. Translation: CASSYGREQYF.

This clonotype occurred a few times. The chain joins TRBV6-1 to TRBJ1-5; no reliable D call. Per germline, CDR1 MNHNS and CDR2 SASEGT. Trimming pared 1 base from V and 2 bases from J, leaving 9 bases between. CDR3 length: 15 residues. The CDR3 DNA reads TGTGCCAGCAGTGAAGGTATCGGACGCAATCAGCCCCAGCATTTT. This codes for CASSEGIGRNQPQHF.

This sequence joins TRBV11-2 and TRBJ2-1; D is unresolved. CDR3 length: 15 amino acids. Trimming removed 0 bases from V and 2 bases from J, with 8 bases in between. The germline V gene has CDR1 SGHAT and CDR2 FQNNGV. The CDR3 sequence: CASSLDPQAYNEQFF. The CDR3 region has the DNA TGTGCCAGCAGCTTAGATCCCCAGGCCTACAATGAGCAGTTCTTC.

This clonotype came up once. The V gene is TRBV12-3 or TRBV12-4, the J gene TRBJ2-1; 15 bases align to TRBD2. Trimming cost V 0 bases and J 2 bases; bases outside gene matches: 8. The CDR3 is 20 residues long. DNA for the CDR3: TGTGCCAGCAGTTTAGCCCTCGGACTAGCGGGAGGGGGGACCTACAATGAGCAGTTCTTC. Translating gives CASSLALGLAGGGTYNEQFF.

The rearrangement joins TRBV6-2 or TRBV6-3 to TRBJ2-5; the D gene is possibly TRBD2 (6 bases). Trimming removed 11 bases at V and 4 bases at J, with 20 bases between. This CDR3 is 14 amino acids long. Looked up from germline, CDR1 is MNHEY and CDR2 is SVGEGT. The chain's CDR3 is CAVRGGGGRETQYF. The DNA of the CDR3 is TGTGCCGTCCGGGGAGGAGGTGGTCGAGAGACCCAGTACTTC.

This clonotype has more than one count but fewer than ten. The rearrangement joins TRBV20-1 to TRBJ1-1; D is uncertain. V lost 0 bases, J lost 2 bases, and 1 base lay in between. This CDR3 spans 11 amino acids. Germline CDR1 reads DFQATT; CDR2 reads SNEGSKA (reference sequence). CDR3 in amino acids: CSARENTEAFF. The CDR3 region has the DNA TGCAGTGCTAGAGAAAACACTGAAGCTTTCTTT.

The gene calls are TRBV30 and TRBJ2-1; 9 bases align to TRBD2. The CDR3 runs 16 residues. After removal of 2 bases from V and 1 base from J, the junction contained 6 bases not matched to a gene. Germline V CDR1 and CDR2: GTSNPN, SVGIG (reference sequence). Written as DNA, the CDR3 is TGTGCCTGGAGTCCCGGGACTAGCCCATCCTACAATGAGCAGTTCTTC. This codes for CAWSPGTSPSYNEQFF.

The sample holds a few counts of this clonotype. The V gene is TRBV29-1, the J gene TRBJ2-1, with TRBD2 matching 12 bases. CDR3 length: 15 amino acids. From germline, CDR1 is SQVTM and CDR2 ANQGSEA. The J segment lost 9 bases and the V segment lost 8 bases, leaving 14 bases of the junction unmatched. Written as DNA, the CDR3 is TGCAGCTCGACGGGTCTAGCGGGAGGGCCCATTGAGCAGTTCTTC. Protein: CSSTGLAGGPIEQFF.

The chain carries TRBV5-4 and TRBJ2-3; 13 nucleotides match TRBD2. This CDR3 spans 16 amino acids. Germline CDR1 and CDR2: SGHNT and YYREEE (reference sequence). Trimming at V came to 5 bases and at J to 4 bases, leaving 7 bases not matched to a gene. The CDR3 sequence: CASRPTSGRSPDTQYF. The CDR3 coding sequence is TGTGCCAGCAGACCGACTAGCGGGAGGAGCCCAGATACGCAGTATTTT.

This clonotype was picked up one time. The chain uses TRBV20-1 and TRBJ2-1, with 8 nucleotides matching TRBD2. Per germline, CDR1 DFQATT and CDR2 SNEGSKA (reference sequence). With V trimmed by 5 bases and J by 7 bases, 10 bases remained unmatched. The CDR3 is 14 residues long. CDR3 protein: CSAPRGGKRNEQFF. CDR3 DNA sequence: TGCAGTGCTCCTCGGGGGGGCAAGAGGAATGAGCAGTTCTTC.

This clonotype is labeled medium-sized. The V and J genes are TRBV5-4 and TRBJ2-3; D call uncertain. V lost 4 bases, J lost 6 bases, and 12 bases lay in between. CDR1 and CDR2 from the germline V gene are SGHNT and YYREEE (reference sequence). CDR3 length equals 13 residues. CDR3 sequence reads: CASSLPRVDTQYF. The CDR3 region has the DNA TGTGCCAGCAGCCTGCCCCGGGTGGATACGCAGTATTTT.

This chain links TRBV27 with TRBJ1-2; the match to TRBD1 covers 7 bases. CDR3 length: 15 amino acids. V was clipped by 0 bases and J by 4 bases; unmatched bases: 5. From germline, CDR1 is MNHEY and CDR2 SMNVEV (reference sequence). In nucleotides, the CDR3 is TGTGCCAGCAGTTTATCGCTAGGGGGCTCCTATGGCTACACCTTC. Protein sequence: CASSLSLGGSYGYTF.

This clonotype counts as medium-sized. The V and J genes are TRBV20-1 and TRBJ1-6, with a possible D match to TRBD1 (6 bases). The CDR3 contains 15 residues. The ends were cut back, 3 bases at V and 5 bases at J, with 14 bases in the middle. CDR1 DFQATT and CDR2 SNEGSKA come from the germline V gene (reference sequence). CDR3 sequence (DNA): TGCAGTGCTAGGGGGGGCAGCGTCAATAATTCACCCCTCCACTTT. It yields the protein CSARGGSVNNSPLHF.

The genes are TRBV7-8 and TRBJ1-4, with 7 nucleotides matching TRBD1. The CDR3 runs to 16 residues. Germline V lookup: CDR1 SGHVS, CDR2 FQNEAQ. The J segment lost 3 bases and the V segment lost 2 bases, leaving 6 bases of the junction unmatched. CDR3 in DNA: TGTGCCAGCAGCTTAATCGCCGGACAGGCTAATGAAAAACTGTTTTTT. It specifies CASSLIAGQANEKLFF.

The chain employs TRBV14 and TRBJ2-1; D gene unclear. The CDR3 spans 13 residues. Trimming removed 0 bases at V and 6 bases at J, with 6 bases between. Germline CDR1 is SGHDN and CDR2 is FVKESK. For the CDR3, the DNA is TGTGCCAGCAGCCAAGACCGGTTCAATGAGCAGTTCTTC. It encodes CASSQDRFNEQFF.

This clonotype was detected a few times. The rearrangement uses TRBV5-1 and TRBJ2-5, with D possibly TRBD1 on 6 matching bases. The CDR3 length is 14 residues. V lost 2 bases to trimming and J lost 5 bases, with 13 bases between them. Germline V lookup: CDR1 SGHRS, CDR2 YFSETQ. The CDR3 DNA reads TGCGCCAGCAGCTTTAACAGGGCCGGGGAGACCCAGTACTTC. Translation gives CASSFNRAGETQYF.

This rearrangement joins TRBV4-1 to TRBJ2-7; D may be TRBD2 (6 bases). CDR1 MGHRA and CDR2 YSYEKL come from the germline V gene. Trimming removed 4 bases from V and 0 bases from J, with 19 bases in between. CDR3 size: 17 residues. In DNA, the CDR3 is TGCGCCAGCAGCCTTGGACACCTGGGACTCGTCTCCTACGAGCAGTACTTC. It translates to CASSLGHLGLVSYEQYF.

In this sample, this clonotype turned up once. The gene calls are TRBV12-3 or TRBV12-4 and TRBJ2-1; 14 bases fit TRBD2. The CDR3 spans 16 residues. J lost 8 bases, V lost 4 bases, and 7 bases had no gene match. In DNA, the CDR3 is TGTGCCAGCAGTTCGCGTGGGACTAGCGGGAGCGATGAGCAGTTCTTC. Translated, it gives CASSSRGTSGSDEQFF.